This T cell receptor (beta chain) was sequenced during a study of blood T cell repertoires in COVID-19. Study-wide background: T cells, B-cell-depleted T cells, or PBMCs supplied cDNA or gDNA.

The CDR3 totals 14 residues. Trimming left V 0 bases short and J 4 bases short, with 5 bases between. CDR1 SGDLS and CDR2 YYNGEE come from the germline V gene. As handled by the study authors: Quantification of nucleated cells was approximated via reference gene primer amplification. Using immunoSEQ multiplex PCR, the repertoire was profiled, and TCRdb retains in-frame clones only, with some absent. That table supplies the V and J calls and clone size; D and trimming were determined from the DNA. This sample has roughly 120,000 clones, with roughly nine tenths found just once. This clone was counted a single time.

The sequenced sample consisted of peripheral blood. This clonotype was sampled from a man aged 35 to 55 with acute or convalescent COVID-19. V is TRBV9 and J is TRBJ1-6; D unresolved. CDR3 in amino acids: CASSVAQYNSPLHF. DNA for the CDR3: TGTGCCAGCAGCGTAGCACAGTATAATTCACCCCTCCACTTT.